These 25 T cell receptor beta chains came from one sample sequenced in a study of human T cells and chemical hapten exposure. TCRdb reprocessed the RACE reads via MiXCR and lists one record per CDR3 protein. This table holds 150,000 to 200,000 distinct CDR3 sequences, about 31% found once. Time point meaning: pre-sensitization, week 0. Treatment given: therapeutic diphenylcyclopropenone sensitization with weekly scalp DPC. The specimen comprised whole blood, sampled in connection with sensitization to the hapten diphenylcyclopropenone (DPC). The receptors here all came from a woman in her twenties or thirties with alopecia areata. Some clones in this sample may be carry-over from other donors' samples.

The J gene is TRBJ1-1, the V gene TRBV18; D unresolved. V gave up 3 bases and J gave up 3 bases, with 14 bases separating them. Germline CDR1 reads KGHSH; CDR2 reads LQKENI. The CDR3 sequence is 15 residues long. The CDR3 region is CASSPSGLTDTEAFF. The CDR3 nucleotides are TGTGCCAGCTCACCGTCGGGGTTAACGGACACTGAAGCTTTCTTT.

This clonotype came up a few times. The V gene is TRBV20-1, the J gene TRBJ1-1; the D gene is possibly TRBD1 (5 bases). CDR3 length: 13 residues. Germline-derived CDR1 and CDR2 are DFQATT and SNEGSKA (reference sequence). V lost 3 bases, J lost 1 base, and 9 bases lay in between. The chain's CDR3 is CSASPGGNTEAFF. The DNA for the CDR3 is TGCAGTGCTAGTCCCGGGGGGAACACTGAAGCTTTCTTT.

This clonotype is labeled as medium-sized. This chain links TRBV28 with TRBJ2-7; maybe TRBD2 (5 bases). The V gene's germline CDR1 is MDHEN and CDR2 SYDVKM. The length of the CDR3 is 14 residues. The germline V and J ends were trimmed by 6 bases and 3 bases, with 15 bases remaining between them. The CDR3 sequence is CASRPAGMNYEQYF. In nucleotides, the CDR3 is TGTGCCAGCAGACCCGCCGGGATGAACTACGAGCAGTACTTC.

This chain links TRBV3-1 with TRBJ2-3; D not resolved. Between the trimmed V and J ends, which lost 3 bases and 0 bases, there was a span of 7 bases. There are 14 residues in the CDR3. Germline CDR1 LGHDT, CDR2 YNNKEL (reference sequence). CDR3 sequence (DNA): TGTGCCAGCAGCCAGCCCCATAGCACAGATACGCAGTATTTT. Encoded protein: CASSQPHSTDTQYF.

This clonotype was observed a handful of times. The chain uses TRBV12-3 or TRBV12-4 and TRBJ2-6; no definite D call. This CDR3 is 16 amino acids long. The V gene lost 7 bases and the J gene lost 0 bases, with 13 bases spanning the gap. The CDR3, as DNA: TGTGCCAGCACCAAGGACCCAAGCTCTGGGGCCAACGTCCTGACTTTC. Encoded protein: CASTKDPSSGANVLTF.

This clonotype was seen only a few times. This sequence joins TRBV28 and TRBJ2-7; 10 nucleotides align to TRBD1. CDR3 length: 16 amino acids. CDR1 and CDR2 (germline): MDHEN, SYDVKM. With 4 bases clipped from V and 1 base from J, the junction kept 7 bases outside the gene matches. The CDR3 DNA is TGTGCCAGCAGTTCCCCCTCGGGACAGGGGTCCTACGAGCAGTACTTC. Residues: CASSSPSGQGSYEQYF.

This sequence joins TRBV15 and TRBJ1-6; 11 nucleotides match TRBD1. This CDR3 spans 16 amino acids. The V and J ends lost 1 base and 11 bases, in that order; junction bases with no gene match: 7. Germline lookup yields CDR1 LNHNV and CDR2 YYDKDF (reference sequence). The CDR3 nucleotides are TGTGCCACCAGCAGAGGGACCGGGACAGGGGGTGCACCCCTCCACTTT. It specifies CATSRGTGTGGAPLHF.

The chain has TRBV29-1 and TRBJ2-1, with 9 bases that match TRBD1. J was trimmed by 7 bases and V by 3 bases; bases with no gene match: 4. Germline V gene lookup returns CDR1 SQVTM and CDR2 ANQGSEA. The CDR3 totals 13 residues. The CDR3 region has the DNA TGCAGCGTTGACCCCGGGACAGGGAATGAGCAGTTCTTC. Its translation is CSVDPGTGNEQFF.

The chain employs TRBV4-2 and TRBJ2-1; TRBD2 agrees at 11 bases. Germline CDR1 is LGHNA and CDR2 is YNFKEQ. Losses at the gene ends were 3 bases for V and 7 bases for J; bases not matched to a gene: 20. The CDR3 spans 20 residues. CDR3 protein: CASSQRGRASGGSGGNEQFF. In nucleotides, the CDR3 is TGTGCCAGCAGCCAGCGGGGCCGGGCTAGCGGGGGGTCCGGGGGGAATGAGCAGTTCTTC.

This clonotype was recorded a few times. The chain links TRBV28 to TRBJ1-1; D call uncertain. The V and J ends lost 4 bases and 1 base respectively, with 10 bases between them. This CDR3 is 14 amino acids long. From germline, CDR1 is MDHEN and CDR2 SYDVKM. CDR3 in DNA: TGTGCCAGCAGTTCCCTAGGGAGGAACACTGAAGCTTTCTTT. Protein product: CASSSLGRNTEAFF.

The CDR3, as DNA: TGTGCCAGCAGCCTTAGGACAGGGAGCTATGGCTACACCTTC. It yields the protein CASSLRTGSYGYTF. The rearrangement joins TRBV5-4 to TRBJ1-2; 8 nucleotides agree with TRBD1. From germline, CDR1 is SGHNT and CDR2 YYREEE (reference sequence). The length of the CDR3 is 14 residues. Trimming at V came to 4 bases and at J to 4 bases, leaving 6 bases not matched to a gene.

This rearrangement joins TRBV19 to TRBJ1-5; the match to TRBD1 covers 12 bases. Germline CDR1 reads LNHDA; CDR2 reads SQIVND (reference sequence). After removal of 10 bases from V and 7 bases from J, the junction contained 14 bases not matched to a gene. The CDR3 spans 16 residues. CDR3 nucleotides: TGTGCCACCCAAAACCTGGGACAGGGGGCTGGACAGCCCCAGCATTTT. It is translated as CATQNLGQGAGQPQHF.

The rearrangement links TRBV29-1 to TRBJ2-5; D gene unclear. The CDR3 sequence is 12 residues long. Trimming stripped 5 bases from V and 5 bases from J, with 12 bases between. Germline V gene lookup returns CDR1 SQVTM and CDR2 ANQGSEA. The chain's CDR3 is CSVNLSGETQYF. The CDR3 DNA sequence: TGCAGCGTTAATCTATCGGGTGAGACCCAGTACTTC.

The chain is built from TRBV28 and TRBJ2-3, with TRBD1 matching 8 bases. Germline V gene data show CDR1 as MDHEN and CDR2 as SYDVKM. J gave up 2 bases and V 4 bases, and 5 bases lay outside the gene matches. The CDR3 sequence is 15 residues long. The CDR3 loop reads CASSSGQGVTDTQYF. DNA for the CDR3: TGTGCCAGCAGTTCTGGACAGGGAGTCACAGATACGCAGTATTTT.

This clonotype was counted a few times. V and J are TRBV29-1 and TRBJ1-2; D gene unclear. The germline V gene has CDR1 SQVTM and CDR2 ANQGSEA. CDR3 length: 11 residues. V was trimmed by 4 bases and J by 6 bases, leaving 9 bases between them. Written as DNA, the CDR3 is TGCAGCGTTGCATCTAAGGATGGCTACACCTTC. Translation: CSVASKDGYTF.

The V and J genes are TRBV5-6 and TRBJ2-7, with 7 bases fitting TRBD1. Germline CDR1 reads SGHDT; CDR2 reads YYEEEE. The CDR3 contains 17 residues. Trimming removed 1 base from V and 0 bases from J; junction bases left unmatched: 10. Here the CDR3 reads CASSLLYTGDPSYEQYF. The DNA of the CDR3 is TGTGCCAGCAGCTTGCTCTATACAGGGGACCCCTCCTACGAGCAGTACTTC.

The chain carries TRBV29-1 and TRBJ1-1; 11 nucleotides line up with TRBD1. V lost 6 bases to trimming and J lost 8 bases; unmatched junction nucleotides: 11. The CDR3 sequence is 14 residues long. The V gene's germline CDR1 is SQVTM and CDR2 ANQGSEA. The CDR3 nucleotides are TGCAGCGTCATGGGGACAGGGGGTACGAACGAAGCTTTCTTT. Translating gives CSVMGTGGTNEAFF.

The chain carries TRBV11-2 and TRBJ2-2, with D possibly matching TRBD1 (6 bases). The CDR3 loop spans 15 amino acids. V lost 4 bases, J lost 6 bases, and 15 bases lay in between. Germline V gene sequence: CDR1 SGHAT, CDR2 FQNNGV. The CDR3 is CASSSGATVAGELFF. The CDR3, as DNA: TGTGCCAGCAGCTCAGGGGCCACGGTGGCCGGGGAGCTGTTTTTT.

This clonotype was observed a handful of times. V is TRBV2 and J is TRBJ1-3, with 7 bases identical to TRBD1. CDR3 length: 13 residues. Germline CDR1 is SNHLY and CDR2 is FYNNEI. V shed 8 bases, J shed 0 bases, and the junction held 1 base outside the gene matches. Here the CDR3 DNA reads TGTGCCAGCGGGGACAGCTCTGGAAACACCATATATTTT. Translating it yields CASGDSSGNTIYF.

The CDR3 here is CSARDQNRGANYGYTF. In DNA, the CDR3 is TGCAGTGCTAGAGATCAAAACAGGGGGGCTAACTATGGCTACACCTTC. The chain uses TRBV20-1 and TRBJ1-2; 8 positions match TRBD1. Germline assignment: CDR1 DFQATT and CDR2 SNEGSKA (reference sequence). With 0 bases clipped from V and 0 bases from J, the junction kept 6 bases outside the gene matches. CDR3 size: 16 residues.

This clonotype was counted between two and nine times. This chain joins TRBV20-1 and TRBJ2-3; tentative D call: TRBD2 (5 bases). Trimming stripped 3 bases from V and 1 base from J, with 5 bases between. The CDR3 runs to 12 residues. Per germline, CDR1 DFQATT and CDR2 SNEGSKA (reference sequence). The CDR3 DNA follows: TGCAGTGCTAGCGGGGGCACAGATACGCAGTATTTT. Its translation: CSASGGTDTQYF.

This clonotype was picked up a small number of times. This chain uses TRBV29-1 with TRBJ2-5; no clear D. CDR1 SQVTM and CDR2 ANQGSEA come from the germline V gene. This CDR3 comprises 14 residues. V lost 4 bases and J lost 0, with 12 bases in between. The CDR3 reads CSVVLLENQETQYF. The CDR3 nucleotides read TGCAGCGTTGTTTTGCTAGAGAACCAAGAGACCCAGTACTTC. Drawing the rest from reference TRBV29-1 and TRBJ2-5, the complete variable domain is SAVISQKPSRDICQRGTSLTIQCQVDSQVTMMFWYRQQPGQSLTLIATANQGSEATYESGFVIDKFPISRPNLTFSTLTVSNMSPEDSSIYLCSVVLLENQETQYFGPGTRLLVL.

This clonotype was observed a handful of times. This chain joins TRBV6-2 or TRBV6-3 and TRBJ2-7, with TRBD1 identical over 8 bases. J gave up 2 bases and V 6 bases, and 3 bases lay outside the gene matches. Per the germline V gene, CDR1 is MNHEY and CDR2 is SVGEGT. This CDR3 has 13 amino acids. The CDR3 nucleotides read TGTGCCAGCAGCTGGACAGGGCCCTACGAGCAGTACTTC. Translation: CASSWTGPYEQYF.

This clonotype has just a few counts. The J gene is TRBJ2-1, the V gene TRBV7-9, with a tentative D call TRBD1 (6 bases). The germline V gene has CDR1 SEHNR and CDR2 FQNEAQ (reference sequence). V lost 5 bases to trimming and J lost 9 bases, with 14 bases between them. This CDR3 comprises 13 residues. The CDR3 spells CASSPTGKVEQFF. The DNA of the CDR3 is TGTGCCAGCAGCCCTACAGGGAAGGTTGAGCAGTTCTTC.

The V call is TRBV1, the J call TRBJ1-5; TRBD1 is the table's D call and was not checked against the DNA. TRBV1 is deemed a pseudogene. This CDR3 has 16 amino acids. CDR3 DNA sequence: TGCACCAGCAGACGCGGGACAGTAAACAGCAATCAGCCCCAGCATTTT. Translated, it gives CTSRRGTVNSNQPQHF.